Listed below are T cell receptor beta chains from one sample, sequenced in a study of blood T cell repertoires in COVID-19. The assay was immunoSEQ multiplex PCR, and TCRdb's table has in-frame clones only and misses some. The sample includes 40,000 to 50,000 clones, 81% of them seen just once. The sample consisted of peripheral blood. All receptors come from a man in his forties with active or convalescent COVID-19. Both conserved end residues are part of each CDR3. A D gene is named only where the DNA matches it firmly. Clone size, where shown, is once, few, many, or a class for clones that have expanded.

J gene: TRBJ2-1
V gene: TRBV11-3
D gene: TRBD2
clone size: NA
CDR3 protein: CASSLETSGRPYNEQFF
CDR3 DNA: TGTGCCAGCAGCTTAGAGACTAGCGGGAGGCCTTACAATGAGCAGTTCTTC

J gene: TRBJ1-2
V gene: TRBV28
D gene: NA
clone size: NA
CDR3 protein: CASSFGGGSGYTF
CDR3 DNA: TGTGCCAGCAGTTTTGGGGGGGGTTCTGGCTACACCTTC

J gene: TRBJ2-7
V gene: TRBV5-5
D gene: NA
clone size: NA
CDR3 protein: CASSLEWQGEFYEQYF
CDR3 DNA: TGTGCCAGCAGCTTGGAATGGCAGGGTGAATTCTACGAGCAGTACTTC

J gene: TRBJ2-4
V gene: TRBV4-1
D gene: NA
clone size: NA
CDR3 protein: CASSPLWTGGDIQYF
CDR3 DNA: TGCGCCAGCAGCCCTCTTTGGACAGGAGGGGACATTCAGTACTTC

J gene: TRBJ1-2
V gene: TRBV12-3/TRBV12-4
D gene: TRBD1
clone size: NA
CDR3 protein: CASSQTGGAGYTF
CDR3 DNA: TGTGCCAGCAGCCAGACAGGGGGCGCAGGCTACACCTTC

J gene: TRBJ1-2
V gene: TRBV25-1
D gene: NA
clone size: once
CDR3 protein: CASSERTRGGYTF
CDR3 DNA: TGTGCCAGCAGTGAGCGCACCAGGGGTGGCTACACCTTC

J gene: TRBJ2-6
V gene: TRBV2
D gene: NA
clone size: NA
CDR3 protein: CASTLGSSGANVLTF
CDR3 DNA: TGTGCCAGCACCCTCGGGAGCTCTGGGGCCAACGTCCTGACTTTC

J gene: TRBJ2-7
V gene: TRBV9
D gene: NA
clone size: NA
CDR3 protein: CASSVDPLKNEQYF
CDR3 DNA: TGTGCCAGCAGCGTAGATCCCTTAAAAAACGAGCAGTACTTC

J gene: TRBJ2-7
V gene: TRBV4-2
D gene: TRBD2
clone size: NA
CDR3 protein: CASSQHSGSSYEQYF
CDR3 DNA: TGTGCCAGCAGCCAACATAGCGGGAGCTCCTACGAGCAGTACTTC

J gene: TRBJ2-7
V gene: TRBV5-1
D gene: NA
clone size: NA
CDR3 protein: CASSPVARANDEQYF
CDR3 DNA: TGCGCCAGCAGCCCCGTGGCCAGGGCAAACGACGAGCAGTACTTC

J gene: TRBJ1-2
V gene: TRBV28
D gene: NA
clone size: NA
CDR3 protein: CASSGGLRSYGYTF
CDR3 DNA: TGTGCCAGCAGTGGGGGACTTAGAAGCTATGGCTACACCTTC

J gene: TRBJ1-1
V gene: TRBV4-2
D gene: NA
clone size: NA
CDR3 protein: CASSQQENTEAFF
CDR3 DNA: TGTGCCAGCAGCCAACAGGAGAACACTGAAGCTTTCTTT

J gene: TRBJ1-2
V gene: TRBV5-4
D gene: NA
clone size: once
CDR3 protein: CASSFWGGNGYTF
CDR3 DNA: TGTGCCAGCAGCTTTTGGGGAGGTAATGGCTACACCTTC

J gene: TRBJ2-2
V gene: TRBV5-1
D gene: NA
clone size: NA
CDR3 protein: CASSLGEITGELFF
CDR3 DNA: TGCGCCAGCAGCTTGGGTGAGATCACCGGGGAGCTGTTTTTT

J gene: TRBJ1-5
V gene: TRBV19
D gene: NA
clone size: NA
CDR3 protein: CASSILGEANQPQHF
CDR3 DNA: TGTGCCAGTAGTATATTAGGGGAGGCCAATCAGCCCCAGCATTTT

J gene: TRBJ2-2
V gene: TRBV5-5
D gene: NA
clone size: NA
CDR3 protein: CASRGGLNTGELFF
CDR3 DNA: TGTGCCAGCAGGGGCGGGCTGAACACCGGGGAGCTGTTTTTT

J gene: TRBJ1-1
V gene: TRBV2
D gene: NA
clone size: NA
CDR3 protein: CALGGRQSNTEAFF
CDR3 DNA: TGTGCCCTTGGGGGGAGACAGTCCAACACTGAAGCTTTCTTT

J gene: TRBJ2-2
V gene: TRBV10-1
D gene: TRBD1
clone size: few
CDR3 protein: CASSDHGQGLTGELFF
CDR3 DNA: TGCGCCAGCAGTGACCACGGACAGGGGTTGACCGGGGAGCTGTTTTTT

J gene: TRBJ2-1
V gene: TRBV2
D gene: TRBD2
clone size: few
CDR3 protein: CASRSLAGARDEQFF
CDR3 DNA: TGTGCCAGCAGAAGTCTAGCGGGAGCGAGGGATGAGCAGTTCTTC

J gene: TRBJ1-2
V gene: TRBV30
D gene: NA
clone size: NA
CDR3 protein: CAWSAASRRPNYGYTF
CDR3 DNA: TGTGCCTGGAGTGCCGCTTCGCGGAGACCTAACTATGGCTACACCTTC

J gene: TRBJ1-2
V gene: TRBV28
D gene: NA
clone size: NA
CDR3 protein: CASSSSWGGYGYTF
CDR3 DNA: TGTGCCAGCAGTTCCTCGTGGGGAGGCTATGGCTACACCTTC

J gene: TRBJ1-2
V gene: TRBV28
D gene: NA
clone size: NA
CDR3 protein: CASSWALGDYGYTF
CDR3 DNA: TGTGCCAGCAGTTGGGCTCTGGGAGACTATGGCTACACCTTC

J gene: TRBJ1-5
V gene: TRBV18
D gene: TRBD1
clone size: NA
CDR3 protein: CASSPPGQGAGQPQHF
CDR3 DNA: TGTGCCAGCTCACCACCGGGACAGGGGGCAGGCCAGCCCCAGCATTTT

J gene: TRBJ2-5
V gene: TRBV24-1
D gene: TRBD2
clone size: NA
CDR3 protein: CATSGLAAGETQYF
CDR3 DNA: TGTGCCACCAGTGGACTAGCGGCTGGAGAGACCCAGTACTTC

J gene: TRBJ2-3
V gene: TRBV6-1
D gene: TRBD2
clone size: NA
CDR3 protein: CASSETTSGSPDTQYF
CDR3 DNA: TGTGCCAGCAGTGAAACAACTAGCGGGAGCCCAGATACGCAGTATTTT

J gene: TRBJ1-1
V gene: TRBV11-3
D gene: NA
clone size: many
CDR3 protein: CASSSVMGSQGYTEAFF
CDR3 DNA: TGTGCCAGCAGCTCGGTGATGGGGTCCCAGGGGTACACTGAAGCTTTCTTT

J gene: TRBJ2-5
V gene: TRBV13
D gene: NA
clone size: NA
CDR3 protein: CASSSYDRSRRQETQYF
CDR3 DNA: TGTGCCAGCAGCTCCTATGATAGGAGTAGGAGGCAAGAGACCCAGTACTTC

J gene: TRBJ1-3
V gene: TRBV5-6
D gene: NA
clone size: NA
CDR3 protein: CASSLTRFSGNTIYF
CDR3 DNA: TGTGCCAGCAGCTTGACCAGGTTCTCTGGAAACACCATATATTTT

J gene: TRBJ2-1
V gene: TRBV7-9
D gene: NA
clone size: NA
CDR3 protein: CASSLTDSDNEQFF
CDR3 DNA: TGTGCCAGCAGCTTAACGGACTCGGATAATGAGCAGTTCTTC

J gene: TRBJ2-7
V gene: TRBV7-8
D gene: TRBD2
clone size: NA
CDR3 protein: CASSLGVAGNYEQYF
CDR3 DNA: TGTGCCAGCAGCTTAGGGGTAGCGGGGAACTACGAGCAGTACTTC

J gene: TRBJ1-5
V gene: TRBV28
D gene: NA
clone size: NA
CDR3 protein: CASSLSQPQHF
CDR3 DNA: TGTGCCAGCAGTTTGAGTCAGCCCCAGCATTTT

J gene: TRBJ1-1
V gene: TRBV4-1
D gene: TRBD1
clone size: NA
CDR3 protein: CASSPRDRGDTEAFF
CDR3 DNA: TGCGCCAGCAGCCCCAGGGACAGGGGGGACACTGAAGCTTTCTTT

J gene: TRBJ1-4
V gene: TRBV5-1
D gene: NA
clone size: NA
CDR3 protein: CASSLVPGNEKLFF
CDR3 DNA: TGCGCCAGCAGCTTGGTACCGGGTAATGAAAAACTGTTTTTT

J gene: TRBJ2-1
V gene: TRBV12-5
D gene: TRBD2
clone size: NA
CDR3 protein: CASGLGLGGLTINEQFF
CDR3 DNA: TGTGCTAGTGGTTTGGGGTTGGGGGGACTAACCATTAATGAGCAGTTCTTC

J gene: TRBJ2-6
V gene: TRBV3-1/TRBV3-2
D gene: NA
clone size: NA
CDR3 protein: CASSPPRGLEANVLTF
CDR3 DNA: TGTGCCAGCAGCCCCCCCCGGGGTCTGGAGGCCAACGTCCTGACTTTC

J gene: TRBJ2-3
V gene: TRBV5-4
D gene: TRBD2
clone size: NA
CDR3 protein: CASSVGTSGRTDTQYF
CDR3 DNA: TGTGCCAGCAGCGTGGGGACTAGCGGGAGGACAGATACGCAGTATTTT

J gene: TRBJ2-5
V gene: TRBV5-4
D gene: NA
clone size: NA
CDR3 protein: CASSAAGLEGGTQYF
CDR3 DNA: TGTGCCAGCAGCGCCGCAGGGCTAGAAGGTGGGACCCAGTACTTC

J gene: TRBJ2-7
V gene: TRBV10-3
D gene: TRBD2
clone size: NA
CDR3 protein: CAISPGLAGFCEQYF
CDR3 DNA: TGTGCCATCAGCCCGGGACTAGCGGGATTTTGTGAGCAGTACTTC

J gene: TRBJ1-2
V gene: TRBV6-2/TRBV6-3
D gene: NA
clone size: few
CDR3 protein: CASSWALPYGYTF
CDR3 DNA: TGTGCCAGCAGTTGGGCCCTACCCTATGGCTACACCTTC

J gene: TRBJ1-6
V gene: TRBV19
D gene: NA
clone size: NA
CDR3 protein: CASSIVGTIGSYNSPLHF
CDR3 DNA: TGTGCCAGTAGTATAGTTGGGACAATAGGTTCCTATAATTCACCCCTCCACTTT

J gene: TRBJ2-2
V gene: TRBV19
D gene: NA
clone size: NA
CDR3 protein: CASSIGDGGELFF
CDR3 DNA: TGTGCCAGTAGTATCGGGGATGGCGGGGAGCTGTTTTTT

J gene: TRBJ2-2
V gene: TRBV7-9
D gene: NA
clone size: NA
CDR3 protein: CASSRQMGTGELFF
CDR3 DNA: TGTGCCAGCAGCCGACAGATGGGGACCGGGGAGCTGTTTTTT

J gene: TRBJ2-2
V gene: TRBV7-2
D gene: NA
clone size: NA
CDR3 protein: CASSLVRGYTGELFF
CDR3 DNA: TGTGCCAGCAGCTTAGTAAGGGGATACACCGGGGAGCTGTTTTTT

J gene: TRBJ2-7
V gene: TRBV12-3/TRBV12-4
D gene: NA
clone size: NA
CDR3 protein: CASSKLTYEQYF
CDR3 DNA: TGTGCCAGCTCCAAACTAACCTACGAGCAGTACTTC

J gene: TRBJ1-1
V gene: TRBV12-3/TRBV12-4
D gene: NA
clone size: NA
CDR3 protein: CASSSTPTGAFF
CDR3 DNA: TGTGCCAGCAGTTCTACCCCGACTGGGGCTTTCTTT

J gene: TRBJ2-1
V gene: TRBV6-6
D gene: TRBD1
clone size: once
CDR3 protein: CASSYSVQGAGEQFF
CDR3 DNA: TGTGCCAGCAGTTACTCGGTACAGGGGGCCGGTGAGCAGTTCTTC

J gene: TRBJ1-2
V gene: TRBV5-1
D gene: NA
clone size: NA
CDR3 protein: CASSHEGGADGYTF
CDR3 DNA: TGCGCCAGCAGCCACGAAGGGGGGGCGGATGGCTACACCTTC

J gene: TRBJ2-1
V gene: TRBV18
D gene: TRBD1
clone size: NA
CDR3 protein: CASSPPDRGWNEQFF
CDR3 DNA: TGTGCCAGCTCACCACCCGACAGGGGATGGAATGAGCAGTTCTTC

J gene: TRBJ2-7
V gene: TRBV7-8
D gene: NA
clone size: NA
CDR3 protein: CASSFNSYEQYF
CDR3 DNA: TGTGCCAGCAGCTTCAACTCCTACGAGCAGTACTTC

J gene: TRBJ2-5
V gene: TRBV6-1
D gene: TRBD1
clone size: few
CDR3 protein: CASSEASSRVGQGRQETQYF
CDR3 DNA: TGTGCCAGCAGTGAAGCCTCCAGCCGGGTGGGACAGGGCCGCCAAGAGACCCAGTACTTC

J gene: TRBJ1-1
V gene: TRBV6-2/TRBV6-3
D gene: NA
clone size: NA
CDR3 protein: CASSSAGGHTEAFF
CDR3 DNA: TGTGCCAGCAGTTCTGCGGGGGGTCACACTGAAGCTTTCTTT

J gene: TRBJ2-2
V gene: TRBV27
D gene: TRBD2
clone size: NA
CDR3 protein: CASSVGSGGATGELFF
CDR3 DNA: TGTGCCAGCAGTGTGGGGTCCGGGGGGGCCACCGGGGAGCTGTTTTTT

J gene: TRBJ2-7
V gene: TRBV28
D gene: TRBD1
clone size: NA
CDR3 protein: CASGDSTYEQYF
CDR3 DNA: TGTGCCAGTGGGGACAGCACCTACGAGCAGTACTTC

J gene: TRBJ1-2
V gene: TRBV7-2
D gene: TRBD1
clone size: NA
CDR3 protein: CASSSQGAGADGYTF
CDR3 DNA: TGTGCCAGCAGCTCGCAGGGGGCAGGGGCTGATGGCTACACCTTC

J gene: TRBJ1-3
V gene: TRBV29-1
D gene: TRBD1
clone size: NA
CDR3 protein: CSVEDRGETGNTIYF
CDR3 DNA: TGCAGCGTTGAGGACAGGGGAGAAACAGGAAACACCATATATTTT